Below, 21 T cell receptor beta chains from the same sample are listed, as sequenced in a study of T cells in Graves' hyperthyroidism and ophthalmopathy. TCR beta CDR3 region amplification was performed from RNA transcripts. An initial round of RT-PCR targeting the TCR CDR3 relied on the HTBI primer set. TCRdb independently ran MiXCR on the multiplex PCR reads; one entry per CDR3 protein. The sample records about 480,000 distinct CDR3 sequences, approximately 15% being singletons. The sequencing sample was made of blood. The receptors shown here come from a woman under 30 with Graves' hyperthyroidism.

There are many counts of this clonotype. V gene TRBV10-3 combines with J gene TRBJ1-5; 7 bases match TRBD1. V was pared by 7 bases and J by 7 bases, with 7 bases of the junction left unmatched. CDR1 is ENHRY, CDR2 SYGVKD, per germline. The CDR3 is 13 residues long. CDR3 nucleotides: TGTGCCATCAAGGGACAGAGAGACCAGCCCCAGCATTTT. Translation: CAIKGQRDQPQHF.

This clonotype showed up many times. V usage is TRBV30 and J usage is TRBJ1-6; D is unclear. The germline gives CDR1 GTSNPN, CDR2 SVGIG (reference sequence). The ends were cut back, 1 base at V and 7 bases at J, with 8 bases in the middle. The CDR3 is 13 residues long. CDR3 nucleotide sequence: TGTGCCTGGAGTGACAGTTGGAATTCACCCCTCCACTTT. This translates into CAWSDSWNSPLHF.

The gene calls are TRBV15 and TRBJ2-1, with 14 bases lining up with TRBD2. V shed 4 bases, J shed 15 bases, and the junction held 14 bases outside the gene matches. Germline values: CDR1 LNHNV, CDR2 YYDKDF (reference sequence). This CDR3 has 16 residues. Here the CDR3 reads CATSKPGLAGDKVRFF. The DNA for the CDR3 is TGTGCCACCAGCAAACCGGGACTAGCGGGAGATAAGGTTCGGTTCTTC.

This clonotype has only a few counts. The chain recombines TRBV27 with TRBJ1-6; 8 bases line up with TRBD1. Germline assignment: CDR1 MNHEY and CDR2 SMNVEV (reference sequence). The V and J ends lost 0 bases and 9 bases, in that order; junction bases with no gene match: 4. The CDR3 loop spans 15 amino acids. DNA for the CDR3: TGTGCCAGCAGTTTATCGTCAGGGGGCGGTTCACCCCTCCACTTT. The encoded protein is CASSLSSGGGSPLHF.

The chain joins TRBV18 to TRBJ2-1; 11 nucleotides align to TRBD2. Losses at the gene ends were 3 bases for V and 6 bases for J; bases not matched to a gene: 4. CDR3 length: 15 amino acids. Germline CDR1 KGHSH, CDR2 LQKENI. The CDR3 sequence: CASSPGLADPNEQFF. DNA of the CDR3: TGTGCCAGCTCACCGGGACTAGCGGACCCCAATGAGCAGTTCTTC. Drawing the rest from reference TRBV18 and TRBJ2-1, the complete variable domain is NAGVMQNPRHLVRRRGQEARLRCSPMKGHSHVYWYRQLPEEGLKFMVYLQKENIIDESGMPKERFSAEFPKEGPSILRIQQVVRGDSAAYFCASSPGLADPNEQFFGPGTRLTVL.

This clonotype was seen more than once but under ten times. The chain carries TRBV6-5 and TRBJ1-2; perhaps TRBD1 as D (5 bases). Germline V gives CDR1 MNHEY, CDR2 SVGAGI. V was shortened by 0 bases and J by 0 bases, with 8 bases between the two germline ends. The CDR3 is 15 residues long. The CDR3 sequence: CASSYSGTSNYGYTF. CDR3 nucleotides: TGTGCCAGCAGTTACTCCGGGACCTCTAACTATGGCTACACCTTC.

This clonotype was observed at least ten times. This chain links TRBV11-3 with TRBJ2-3; D unresolved. CDR3 length equals 14 residues. Trimming took 5 bases from V and 2 from J, leaving 11 bases between them. Germline-derived CDR1 and CDR2 are SGHNT and YENEEA. The CDR3 DNA follows: TGTGCCAGCAGCCTGTTGGCGACCACAGATACGCAGTATTTT. Translation gives CASSLLATTDTQYF.

A remark on this clonotype: A read error is possible here, since a much larger clone lies one base away. The rearrangement links TRBV5-1 to TRBJ1-4, with D unresolved. In germline, CDR1 is SGHRS, CDR2 YFSETQ. CDR3 size: 15 residues. The ends were cut back, 0 bases at V and 6 bases at J, with 12 bases in the middle. The CDR3 DNA is TGCGCCAGCAGCTTGGGGGATACAAATGATGAAAAACTGTTTTTT. Translated: CASSLGDTNDEKLFF.

At least ten counts were recorded for this clonotype. The V call is TRBV28, the J call TRBJ1-1, with 10 bases fitting TRBD1. In germline, CDR1 is MDHEN, CDR2 SYDVKM. This CDR3 is built from 16 residues. V dropped 6 bases and J dropped 3; count of bases not matched to a gene: 10. The CDR3 sequence: CASRLWTGGRYTEAFF. CDR3 DNA: TGTGCCAGCAGGTTGTGGACAGGGGGGAGATACACTGAAGCTTTCTTT.

This clonotype was observed a few times. The chain is built from TRBV7-8 and TRBJ1-1; D might be TRBD1 (5 bases). The germline gives CDR1 SGHVS, CDR2 FQNEAQ. The CDR3 contains 14 residues. V gave up 7 bases and J gave up 2 bases, with 14 bases separating them. The CDR3 DNA reads TGTGCCAGCACCCGGGGCAGAGGTAACACTGAAGCTTTCTTT. This encodes CASTRGRGNTEAFF. Drawing the rest from reference TRBV7-8 and TRBJ1-1, the complete variable domain is GAGVSQSPRYKVAKRGQDVALRCDPISGHVSLFWYQQALGQGPEFLTYFQNEAQLDKSGLPSDRFFAERPEGSVSTLKIQRTQQEDSAVYLCASTRGRGNTEAFFGQGTRLTVV.

The rearrangement uses TRBV12-3 or TRBV12-4 and TRBJ2-1, with D perhaps matching TRBD2 (6 bases). Trimming cost V 1 base and J 8 bases, with 15 bases left between them. CDR3 size: 15 residues. The CDR3 DNA is TGTGCCAGCAGTTTAGGGAGGGGACTGAGCGATGAGCAGTTCTTC. It yields the protein CASSLGRGLSDEQFF.

The sample holds many counts of this clonotype. The chain is built from TRBV12-3 or TRBV12-4 and TRBJ1-1; 7 bases align to TRBD1. V was clipped by 5 bases and J by 11 bases; unmatched bases: 17. CDR3 length: 15 amino acids. The CDR3 bases are TGTGCCAGCAGTCCTACCGGGACAGCCTCTCTGCGGGCTTTCTTT. It is translated as CASSPTGTASLRAFF.

V is TRBV15 and J is TRBJ1-1; no firm D call. The ends were cut back, 3 bases at V and 3 bases at J, with 8 bases in the middle. In germline, CDR1 is LNHNV, CDR2 YYDKDF (reference sequence). The CDR3 runs to 13 residues. DNA of the CDR3: TGTGCCACCAGCAGCAGATCTTACACTGAAGCTTTCTTT. Amino acid sequence: CATSSRSYTEAFF.

This clonotype was found a few times. V and J are TRBV3-1 and TRBJ1-2; D ambiguous. Trimming pared 4 bases from V and 7 bases from J, leaving 13 bases between. Germline V gene lookup returns CDR1 LGHDT and CDR2 YNNKEL (reference sequence). The CDR3 has 13 amino acids. The CDR3 here is CASSPGRVPGYTF. Written as DNA, the CDR3 is TGTGCCAGCAGCCCGGGAAGGGTTCCTGGCTACACCTTC.

This clonotype was seen more than once but under ten times. This chain uses TRBV9 with TRBJ2-1, with 11 positions matching TRBD2. The CDR3 runs 15 residues. The V gene end was trimmed by 0 bases and the J gene end by 7 bases; junction bases not matched to a gene: 3. Per the germline V gene, CDR1 is SGDLS and CDR2 is YYNGEE. CDR3 in amino acids: CASSVAGLAVNEQFF. Here the CDR3 DNA reads TGTGCCAGCAGCGTAGCGGGACTAGCGGTAAATGAGCAGTTCTTC.

This clonotype was detected many times. The chain recombines TRBV12-3 or TRBV12-4 with TRBJ2-7, with D perhaps matching TRBD1 (5 bases). The CDR3 spans 14 residues. With 4 bases removed from V and 3 bases from J, the gap between germline ends came to 13 bases. The CDR3, as DNA: TGTGCCAGCAGTTCAACAGGTGCATACTACGAGCAGTACGTC. Protein product: CASSSTGAYYEQYV.

This clonotype has at least ten counts. The V and J genes are TRBV12-5 and TRBJ1-1; tentatively, D is TRBD1 (5 bases). The length of the CDR3 is 14 residues. With 9 bases removed from V and 3 bases from J, the gap between germline ends came to 17 bases. Germline V lookup: CDR1 LGHNT, CDR2 FRNRAP. The CDR3: CASATQGTDTEAFF. CDR3 sequence (DNA): TGTGCTAGCGCTACTCAAGGGACGGACACTGAAGCTTTCTTT.

This clonotype has only a few counts. V usage is TRBV10-3 and J usage is TRBJ2-3; 11 bases are shared with TRBD2. This CDR3 is built from 17 residues. V shed 2 bases, J shed 0 bases, and the junction held 4 bases outside the gene matches. Germline loops: CDR1 ENHRY, CDR2 SYGVKD. The CDR3 loop reads CAISEATSGSSTDTQYF. The CDR3, as DNA: TGTGCCATCAGTGAGGCTACTAGCGGGAGTAGCACAGATACGCAGTATTTT.

This clonotype has only a few counts. The chain joins TRBV10-3 to TRBJ2-1, with 7 nucleotides matching TRBD1. The CDR3 runs to 14 residues. With 8 bases clipped from V and 5 bases from J, the junction kept 9 bases outside the gene matches. CDR1 and CDR2 (germline): ENHRY, SYGVKD. The CDR3 DNA sequence: TGTGCCATCCGCAGCACAGGGGACGACAATGAGCAGTTCTTC. Translating gives CAIRSTGDDNEQFF.

This clonotype was recorded many times. The rearrangement uses TRBV30 and TRBJ1-4; unclear D gene. This CDR3 contains 13 residues. V was clipped by 5 bases and J by 0 bases, with 7 bases between them. The germline V gene has CDR1 GTSNPN and CDR2 SVGIG (reference sequence). The DNA for the CDR3 is TGTGCCTGGCAGTCTACAACTAATGAAAAACTGTTTTTT. It specifies CAWQSTTNEKLFF.

This clonotype was counted at least ten times. The V call is TRBV3-1, the J call TRBJ1-2; the D is unclear. Germline V CDR1 and CDR2: LGHDT, YNNKEL (reference sequence). Trimming removed 6 bases at V and 3 bases at J, with 14 bases between. The CDR3 has 14 amino acids. CDR3 residues: CASRPEGADYGYTF. CDR3 coding DNA: TGTGCCAGCAGACCGGAGGGCGCGGACTATGGCTACACCTTC. Full variable domain (rest looked up from reference TRBV3-1 and TRBJ1-2): DTAVSQTPKYLVTQMGNDKSIKCEQNLGHDTMYWYKQDSKKFLKIMFSYNNKELIINETVPNRFSPKSPDKAHLNLHINSLELGDSAVYFCASRPEGADYGYTFGSGTRLTVV.